This T cell receptor beta chain is from a study of CD8+ T cells in alopecia areata. Study-level background: Oral tofacitinib (5 to 10 mg twice daily) was administered to treated patients.

RNA, once extracted, was reverse transcribed into cDNA for use as the sequencing template. The table came from immunoSEQ multiplex PCR; TCRdb's copy has only in-frame clones and leaves some out. The data hold fewer than 250,000 clones, with about three fifths observed a single time. Sorting from PBMCs produced CD4+ and CD8+ T cells. With regard to this clone: Its antigen is unknown.

General study points: Clonality was higher in lesional than normal scalp, especially in alopecia totalis/universalis.

The CDR3 contains 17 residues. Germline V lookup: CDR1 SEHNR, CDR2 FQNEAQ (reference sequence). Trimming at V came to 5 bases and at J to 2 bases, leaving 9 bases not matched to a gene. The chain joins TRBV7-9 to TRBJ2-3; 11 bases agree with TRBD2. The receptor's source is a human donor with alopecia areata. This specimen consisted of CD4+ T cells sorted from blood, obtained at week 0. The CDR3 loop reads CASSPRTSGRDTDTQYF. In DNA, the CDR3 is TGTGCCAGCAGCCCACGAACTAGCGGGAGAGACACAGATACGCAGTATTTT.